The clone carrying this TCR beta chain was observed a handful of times. No antigen is known for it. One end of the junction does not line up with germline, which may come from a read error. Primed by a sample-barcoded 5' primer and a J-beta primer mix, a second PCR proceeded for 7 to 11 cycles. Via MiXCR, TCRdb re-called the 5' RACE reads, giving one row per CDR3 protein. In the table there are hundreds of thousands of distinct CDR3 sequences, under 25% of which are singletons. This entry belongs to a study of blood T cells in healthy people across ages. Overall study findings and caveats: It was held that the diversity estimates obtained from one million T cells were underestimates.

This CDR3 has 11 residues. The germline CDR1 and CDR2 sequences are DFQATT and SNEGSKA (reference sequence). This receptor was obtained from a man aged 65 to 85 in good health. The sequencing sample was made of blood. The chain joins TRBV20-1 to TRBJ2-3; D gene unclear. The CDR3 region has the DNA TGCAGTGCTAGTGAGCAAGAGACCCAGTACTTT. Its protein product is CSASEQETQYF.